Sequencing of this TCR beta chain was carried out in a study of CD8 T cells in ankylosing spondylitis. General study results and limits: Made up of about eight highly homologous variants, a TCR beta motif appeared characteristic of ankylosing spondylitis blood.

Ten or more counts support this clonotype. Its cognate antigen is unknown. With 7 bases removed from V and 7 bases from J, the gap between germline ends came to 8 bases. The CDR3 is 11 amino acids. Per the germline V gene, CDR1 is MDHEN and CDR2 is SYDVKM. In making TCR beta libraries, quantitative 5'-RACE with molecular barcodes was used. MiXCR, run by TCRdb on the 5' RACE reads, gives a single entry per CDR3 protein. Among roughly 350,000 distinct CDR3 sequences listed, approximately 8% were seen once. Sequenced input: blood, either unsorted or a sorted T cell fraction (not recorded which). The rearrangement joins TRBV28 to TRBJ2-1, with D possibly TRBD2 on 6 matching bases. The sequence derives from a male donor with ankylosing spondylitis. CDR3 residues: CASTGGNEQFF. Here the CDR3 DNA reads TGTGCCAGCACCGGGGGTAATGAGCAGTTCTTC.